Given below is one TCR beta chain in context. Antigen: not known. The source of the sample is a study of cytomegalovirus exposure and HLA in healthy donors. Study observations and caveats: CMV serostatus alone was available as immune exposure information. Most TCR beta V segments were productive about 87% or about 30% of the time in an earlier analysis. Some TCR beta chains (around 180 of them) were listed as cytomegalovirus-associated. Links to common viral pathogens appeared, in a later analysis, for several of the most significant clusters.

Germline CDR1 and CDR2: LGHNA and YSLEER. This CDR3 comprises 12 residues. V was shortened by 1 base and J by 11 bases, with 11 bases between the two germline ends. A multiplex PCR was run with 60 Vbeta primers and 13 Jbeta primers. Repertoires were generated with immunoSEQ multiplex PCR, while TCRdb's copy carries only in-frame clones and drops some. The sample lists 140,000 to 150,000 clones, approximately 81% seen once, with 3.5% to 5.5% in the top ten. The specimen sequenced was PBMCs. The chain has TRBV4-3 and TRBJ1-1, with D tentatively TRBD1 (5 bases). The receptor was derived from a woman aged 40 to 50 in good health and CMV-seropositive. CDR3 coding DNA: TGCGCCAGCAGCCAAGCGGGGGGATCGGCTTTCTTT. Translated, it gives CASSQAGGSAFF.